Presented here are 20 T cell receptor beta chains from one specimen sequenced in a study of identifying expanded T cells in peripheral blood. This table comes from immunoSEQ multiplex PCR, and its TCRdb copy is limited to in-frame clones, with some not included. Of 100,000 to 150,000 clones detected, roughly 82% appear once; the ten largest clones hold 3% to 4%. Sequencing was done on a sample of blood. The receptors derive from a person aged 18 to 75 in good health.

The V and J genes are TRBV4-1 and TRBJ2-2, with D perhaps TRBD1 or TRBD2 (6 bases each). The CDR3 spans 16 residues. CDR1 and CDR2 from the germline V gene are MGHRA and YSYEKL. V was clipped by 0 bases and J by 5 bases, with 13 bases between them. The CDR3 DNA sequence: TGCGCCAGCAGCCAAGATCCCGGGGGCGAAACCGGGGAGCTGTTTTTT. Its protein is CASSQDPGGETGELFF.

The rearrangement joins TRBV19 to TRBJ1-1; D gene uncertain. Deletions cut 6 bases from V and 1 base from J, with 6 bases between. The CDR3 covers 12 residues. Germline CDR1 LNHDA, CDR2 SQIVND (reference sequence). The DNA of the CDR3 is TGTGCCAGTAGGCTACAGAACACTGAAGCTTTCTTT. Protein sequence: CASRLQNTEAFF.

The CDR3 loop reads CASSLEGTGEAFF. DNA of the CDR3: TGTGCCAGCAGCTTAGAAGGGACAGGGGAAGCTTTCTTT. The rearrangement joins TRBV7-9 to TRBJ1-1, with 9 bases lining up with TRBD1. This CDR3 has 13 amino acids. Trimming at V came to 1 base and at J to 8 bases, leaving 2 bases not matched to a gene. Germline V CDR1 and CDR2: SEHNR, FQNEAQ (reference sequence).

V and J are TRBV7-2 and TRBJ2-1, with D hard to call. Germline V gene lookup returns CDR1 SGHTA and CDR2 FQGNSA. CDR3 length: 14 amino acids. The ends were cut back, 3 bases at V and 7 bases at J, with 13 bases in the middle. CDR3 DNA sequence: TGTGCCAGCAGCTTTGCCTCTACAAGAAATGAGCAGTTCTTC. Protein: CASSFASTRNEQFF.

The V gene is TRBV9, the J gene TRBJ2-7; 9 nucleotides agree with TRBD1. There are 15 residues in the CDR3. In germline, CDR1 is SGDLS, CDR2 YYNGEE. J lost 5 bases, V lost 0 bases, and 6 bases had no gene match. The chain's CDR3 is CASSVGNRGLNEQYF. Written as DNA, the CDR3 is TGTGCCAGCAGCGTAGGGAACAGGGGGCTCAACGAGCAGTACTTC.

The chain uses TRBV19 and TRBJ1-4, with unresolved D. This CDR3 has 15 amino acids. Trimming removed 1 base at V and 0 bases at J, with 6 bases between. CDR1 and CDR2 from the germline V gene are LNHDA and SQIVND (reference sequence). The CDR3 loop is CASSIGGATNEKLFF. CDR3 nucleotide sequence: TGTGCCAGTAGTATAGGAGGCGCAACTAATGAAAAACTGTTTTTT.

This chain connects TRBV9 to TRBJ1-2; weak D call: TRBD1 (5 bases). Trimming shortened V by 0 bases and J by 4 bases, and 10 bases separated the two germline ends. Germline V gene data show CDR1 as SGDLS and CDR2 as YYNGEE. The CDR3 sequence is 14 residues long. The CDR3 nucleotides are TGTGCCAGCAGCGTAGGGGACGGCACCTATGGCTACACCTTC. This translates into CASSVGDGTYGYTF.

V and J are TRBV30 and TRBJ2-5; no definite D call. V dropped 1 base and J dropped 2 bases, with 8 bases sitting between them. CDR3 size: 13 residues. CDR1 is GTSNPN and CDR2 is SVGIG in the germline V gene (reference sequence). The CDR3 bases are TGTGCCTGGAGTGGAGCAGGTCAAGAGACCCAGTACTTC. Protein: CAWSGAGQETQYF.

The rearrangement uses TRBV7-9 and TRBJ2-5; D uncertain. This CDR3 is 16 amino acids long. V was clipped by 4 bases and J by 1 base, with 16 bases between them. Per the germline V gene, CDR1 is SEHNR and CDR2 is FQNEAQ (reference sequence). CDR3 residues: CASSSPPGRIQETQYF. CDR3 in DNA: TGTGCCAGCAGCTCCCCCCCTGGACGGATCCAAGAGACCCAGTACTTC.

The rearrangement links TRBV4-3 to TRBJ2-3; D unclear. Germline V gene data show CDR1 as LGHNA and CDR2 as YSLEER. The CDR3 extends over 14 amino acids. Deletions cut 4 bases from V and 3 bases from J, with 11 bases between. CDR3 in DNA: TGCGCCAGCAGCCGCTTCATAGCTACAGATACGCAGTATTTT. Protein product: CASSRFIATDTQYF.

The chain has TRBV28 and TRBJ2-7; D possibly corresponds to TRBD2 (5 bases). V was cut by 5 bases and J by 7 bases, with 27 bases left in between. Germline assignment: CDR1 MDHEN and CDR2 SYDVKM. There are 17 residues in the CDR3. The CDR3 sequence is CASSPPGTQRLAEEQYF. Written as DNA, the CDR3 is TGTGCCAGCAGTCCCCCAGGAACACAGCGGCTGGCGGAAGAGCAGTACTTC.

This clone was counted a few times. The V and J genes are TRBV7-2 and TRBJ1-1; D possibly corresponds to TRBD1 (5 bases). The CDR3 is made up of 13 amino acids. CDR1 and CDR2 from the germline V gene are SGHTA and FQGNSA. Trimming stripped 3 bases from V and 6 bases from J, with 11 bases between. CDR3 sequence: CASSLFGGAEAFF. The DNA of the CDR3 is TGTGCCAGCAGCTTGTTTGGAGGGGCTGAAGCTTTCTTT.

Only a few counts were recorded for this clone. The V call is TRBV16, the J call TRBJ1-3; D gene uncertain. The length of the CDR3 is 18 residues. The ends were cut back, 3 bases at V and 0 bases at J, with 18 bases in the middle. Per germline, CDR1 KGHSY and CDR2 FQNENV. CDR3 nucleotides: TGTGCCAGCAGCCACCTGGAGGACTCACTAGCCTCTGGAAACACCATATATTTT. Translating it yields CASSHLEDSLASGNTIYF.

This rearrangement joins TRBV2 to TRBJ2-7, with 8 bases identical to TRBD1. Looked up from germline, CDR1 is SNHLY and CDR2 is FYNNEI. V lost 6 bases to trimming and J lost 3 bases; unmatched junction nucleotides: 4. The CDR3 spans 13 residues. CDR3 DNA: TGTGCCAGCAGACGACAGGGGATCTACGAGCAGTACTTC. Translating gives CASRRQGIYEQYF.

This chain joins TRBV11-2 and TRBJ2-3, with 9 bases aligning to TRBD2. Per germline, CDR1 SGHAT and CDR2 FQNNGV. This CDR3 is 15 amino acids long. V lost 1 base to trimming and J lost 5 bases; unmatched junction nucleotides: 4. The CDR3 is CASSLGGGAGDTQYF. CDR3 nucleotides: TGTGCCAGCAGCTTAGGCGGGGGGGCCGGAGATACGCAGTATTTT. The whole variable domain, remainder taken from reference TRBV11-2 and TRBJ2-3, is EAGVAQSPRYKIIEKRQSVAFWCNPISGHATLYWYQQILGQGPKLLIQFQNNGVVDDSQLPKDRFSAERLKGVDSTLKIQPAKLEDSAVYLCASSLGGGAGDTQYFGPGTRLTVL.

CDR3 DNA sequence: TGTGCCAGCAGCTTAGTGTTGCAGGGGGACCAAGAGACCCAGTACTTC. Protein product: CASSLVLQGDQETQYF. This rearrangement joins TRBV11-2 to TRBJ2-5, with 7 positions matching TRBD1. The CDR3 sequence is 16 residues long. Per germline, CDR1 SGHAT and CDR2 FQNNGV. J was trimmed by 0 bases and V by 1 base; bases with no gene match: 5.

This clone has only a few counts. The chain employs TRBV5-8 and TRBJ2-2, with D perhaps matching TRBD1 (5 bases). The CDR3 runs 18 residues. Germline CDR1 is SGHTS and CDR2 is YDEGEE. The V gene lost 0 bases and the J gene lost 1 base, with 16 bases spanning the gap. CDR3 bases: TGTGCCAGCAGCTTGGGAGGCTTCTGGGGCTTGAACACCGGGGAGCTGTTTTTT. Encoded protein: CASSLGGFWGLNTGELFF.

The V and J genes are TRBV30 and TRBJ2-2; D unclear. Trimming shortened V by 7 bases and J by 4 bases, and 7 bases separated the two germline ends. The germline V gene encodes CDR1 GTSNPN and CDR2 SVGIG (reference sequence). CDR3 length: 11 amino acids. The CDR3 protein is CAFDTTGELFF. The CDR3 nucleotides read TGTGCCTTCGACACCACCGGGGAGCTGTTTTTT.

CDR3 DNA: TGTGCCAGCAGTTTAGTAAGCTCAAGCTCCTACGAGCAGTACTTC. This encodes CASSLVSSSSYEQYF. The V gene is TRBV28, the J gene TRBJ2-7; no clear D gene. The CDR3 has 15 residues. Germline CDR1 and CDR2: MDHEN and SYDVKM. Between the trimmed V and J ends, which lost 2 bases and 0 bases, there was a span of 11 bases.

Only one count was recorded for this clone. The genes are TRBV4-3 and TRBJ1-2; no reliable D call. This CDR3 has 15 residues. The germline V gene encodes CDR1 LGHNA and CDR2 YSLEER. V lost 1 base and J 4 bases, leaving 13 bases between the germline ends. The CDR3 nucleotides are TGCGCCAGCAGCCAAGTTTGGTCAGCCAGCTATGGCTACACCTTC. The encoded protein is CASSQVWSASYGYTF.